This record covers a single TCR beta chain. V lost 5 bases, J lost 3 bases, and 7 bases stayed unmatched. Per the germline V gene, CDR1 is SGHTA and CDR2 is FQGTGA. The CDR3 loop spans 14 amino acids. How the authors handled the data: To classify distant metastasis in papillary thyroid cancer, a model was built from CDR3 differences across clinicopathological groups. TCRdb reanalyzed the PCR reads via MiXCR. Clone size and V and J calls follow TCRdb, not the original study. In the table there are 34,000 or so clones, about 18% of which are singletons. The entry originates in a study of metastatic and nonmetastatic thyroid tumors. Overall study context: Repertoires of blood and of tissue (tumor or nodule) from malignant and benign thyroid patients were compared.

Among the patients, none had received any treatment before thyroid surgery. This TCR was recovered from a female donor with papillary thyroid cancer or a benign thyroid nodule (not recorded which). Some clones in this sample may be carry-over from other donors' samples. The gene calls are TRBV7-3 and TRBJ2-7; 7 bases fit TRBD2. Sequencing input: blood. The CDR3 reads CASSPSPGGYEQYF. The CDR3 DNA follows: TGTGCCAGCAGCCCTTCCCCGGGAGGCTACGAGCAGTACTTC.